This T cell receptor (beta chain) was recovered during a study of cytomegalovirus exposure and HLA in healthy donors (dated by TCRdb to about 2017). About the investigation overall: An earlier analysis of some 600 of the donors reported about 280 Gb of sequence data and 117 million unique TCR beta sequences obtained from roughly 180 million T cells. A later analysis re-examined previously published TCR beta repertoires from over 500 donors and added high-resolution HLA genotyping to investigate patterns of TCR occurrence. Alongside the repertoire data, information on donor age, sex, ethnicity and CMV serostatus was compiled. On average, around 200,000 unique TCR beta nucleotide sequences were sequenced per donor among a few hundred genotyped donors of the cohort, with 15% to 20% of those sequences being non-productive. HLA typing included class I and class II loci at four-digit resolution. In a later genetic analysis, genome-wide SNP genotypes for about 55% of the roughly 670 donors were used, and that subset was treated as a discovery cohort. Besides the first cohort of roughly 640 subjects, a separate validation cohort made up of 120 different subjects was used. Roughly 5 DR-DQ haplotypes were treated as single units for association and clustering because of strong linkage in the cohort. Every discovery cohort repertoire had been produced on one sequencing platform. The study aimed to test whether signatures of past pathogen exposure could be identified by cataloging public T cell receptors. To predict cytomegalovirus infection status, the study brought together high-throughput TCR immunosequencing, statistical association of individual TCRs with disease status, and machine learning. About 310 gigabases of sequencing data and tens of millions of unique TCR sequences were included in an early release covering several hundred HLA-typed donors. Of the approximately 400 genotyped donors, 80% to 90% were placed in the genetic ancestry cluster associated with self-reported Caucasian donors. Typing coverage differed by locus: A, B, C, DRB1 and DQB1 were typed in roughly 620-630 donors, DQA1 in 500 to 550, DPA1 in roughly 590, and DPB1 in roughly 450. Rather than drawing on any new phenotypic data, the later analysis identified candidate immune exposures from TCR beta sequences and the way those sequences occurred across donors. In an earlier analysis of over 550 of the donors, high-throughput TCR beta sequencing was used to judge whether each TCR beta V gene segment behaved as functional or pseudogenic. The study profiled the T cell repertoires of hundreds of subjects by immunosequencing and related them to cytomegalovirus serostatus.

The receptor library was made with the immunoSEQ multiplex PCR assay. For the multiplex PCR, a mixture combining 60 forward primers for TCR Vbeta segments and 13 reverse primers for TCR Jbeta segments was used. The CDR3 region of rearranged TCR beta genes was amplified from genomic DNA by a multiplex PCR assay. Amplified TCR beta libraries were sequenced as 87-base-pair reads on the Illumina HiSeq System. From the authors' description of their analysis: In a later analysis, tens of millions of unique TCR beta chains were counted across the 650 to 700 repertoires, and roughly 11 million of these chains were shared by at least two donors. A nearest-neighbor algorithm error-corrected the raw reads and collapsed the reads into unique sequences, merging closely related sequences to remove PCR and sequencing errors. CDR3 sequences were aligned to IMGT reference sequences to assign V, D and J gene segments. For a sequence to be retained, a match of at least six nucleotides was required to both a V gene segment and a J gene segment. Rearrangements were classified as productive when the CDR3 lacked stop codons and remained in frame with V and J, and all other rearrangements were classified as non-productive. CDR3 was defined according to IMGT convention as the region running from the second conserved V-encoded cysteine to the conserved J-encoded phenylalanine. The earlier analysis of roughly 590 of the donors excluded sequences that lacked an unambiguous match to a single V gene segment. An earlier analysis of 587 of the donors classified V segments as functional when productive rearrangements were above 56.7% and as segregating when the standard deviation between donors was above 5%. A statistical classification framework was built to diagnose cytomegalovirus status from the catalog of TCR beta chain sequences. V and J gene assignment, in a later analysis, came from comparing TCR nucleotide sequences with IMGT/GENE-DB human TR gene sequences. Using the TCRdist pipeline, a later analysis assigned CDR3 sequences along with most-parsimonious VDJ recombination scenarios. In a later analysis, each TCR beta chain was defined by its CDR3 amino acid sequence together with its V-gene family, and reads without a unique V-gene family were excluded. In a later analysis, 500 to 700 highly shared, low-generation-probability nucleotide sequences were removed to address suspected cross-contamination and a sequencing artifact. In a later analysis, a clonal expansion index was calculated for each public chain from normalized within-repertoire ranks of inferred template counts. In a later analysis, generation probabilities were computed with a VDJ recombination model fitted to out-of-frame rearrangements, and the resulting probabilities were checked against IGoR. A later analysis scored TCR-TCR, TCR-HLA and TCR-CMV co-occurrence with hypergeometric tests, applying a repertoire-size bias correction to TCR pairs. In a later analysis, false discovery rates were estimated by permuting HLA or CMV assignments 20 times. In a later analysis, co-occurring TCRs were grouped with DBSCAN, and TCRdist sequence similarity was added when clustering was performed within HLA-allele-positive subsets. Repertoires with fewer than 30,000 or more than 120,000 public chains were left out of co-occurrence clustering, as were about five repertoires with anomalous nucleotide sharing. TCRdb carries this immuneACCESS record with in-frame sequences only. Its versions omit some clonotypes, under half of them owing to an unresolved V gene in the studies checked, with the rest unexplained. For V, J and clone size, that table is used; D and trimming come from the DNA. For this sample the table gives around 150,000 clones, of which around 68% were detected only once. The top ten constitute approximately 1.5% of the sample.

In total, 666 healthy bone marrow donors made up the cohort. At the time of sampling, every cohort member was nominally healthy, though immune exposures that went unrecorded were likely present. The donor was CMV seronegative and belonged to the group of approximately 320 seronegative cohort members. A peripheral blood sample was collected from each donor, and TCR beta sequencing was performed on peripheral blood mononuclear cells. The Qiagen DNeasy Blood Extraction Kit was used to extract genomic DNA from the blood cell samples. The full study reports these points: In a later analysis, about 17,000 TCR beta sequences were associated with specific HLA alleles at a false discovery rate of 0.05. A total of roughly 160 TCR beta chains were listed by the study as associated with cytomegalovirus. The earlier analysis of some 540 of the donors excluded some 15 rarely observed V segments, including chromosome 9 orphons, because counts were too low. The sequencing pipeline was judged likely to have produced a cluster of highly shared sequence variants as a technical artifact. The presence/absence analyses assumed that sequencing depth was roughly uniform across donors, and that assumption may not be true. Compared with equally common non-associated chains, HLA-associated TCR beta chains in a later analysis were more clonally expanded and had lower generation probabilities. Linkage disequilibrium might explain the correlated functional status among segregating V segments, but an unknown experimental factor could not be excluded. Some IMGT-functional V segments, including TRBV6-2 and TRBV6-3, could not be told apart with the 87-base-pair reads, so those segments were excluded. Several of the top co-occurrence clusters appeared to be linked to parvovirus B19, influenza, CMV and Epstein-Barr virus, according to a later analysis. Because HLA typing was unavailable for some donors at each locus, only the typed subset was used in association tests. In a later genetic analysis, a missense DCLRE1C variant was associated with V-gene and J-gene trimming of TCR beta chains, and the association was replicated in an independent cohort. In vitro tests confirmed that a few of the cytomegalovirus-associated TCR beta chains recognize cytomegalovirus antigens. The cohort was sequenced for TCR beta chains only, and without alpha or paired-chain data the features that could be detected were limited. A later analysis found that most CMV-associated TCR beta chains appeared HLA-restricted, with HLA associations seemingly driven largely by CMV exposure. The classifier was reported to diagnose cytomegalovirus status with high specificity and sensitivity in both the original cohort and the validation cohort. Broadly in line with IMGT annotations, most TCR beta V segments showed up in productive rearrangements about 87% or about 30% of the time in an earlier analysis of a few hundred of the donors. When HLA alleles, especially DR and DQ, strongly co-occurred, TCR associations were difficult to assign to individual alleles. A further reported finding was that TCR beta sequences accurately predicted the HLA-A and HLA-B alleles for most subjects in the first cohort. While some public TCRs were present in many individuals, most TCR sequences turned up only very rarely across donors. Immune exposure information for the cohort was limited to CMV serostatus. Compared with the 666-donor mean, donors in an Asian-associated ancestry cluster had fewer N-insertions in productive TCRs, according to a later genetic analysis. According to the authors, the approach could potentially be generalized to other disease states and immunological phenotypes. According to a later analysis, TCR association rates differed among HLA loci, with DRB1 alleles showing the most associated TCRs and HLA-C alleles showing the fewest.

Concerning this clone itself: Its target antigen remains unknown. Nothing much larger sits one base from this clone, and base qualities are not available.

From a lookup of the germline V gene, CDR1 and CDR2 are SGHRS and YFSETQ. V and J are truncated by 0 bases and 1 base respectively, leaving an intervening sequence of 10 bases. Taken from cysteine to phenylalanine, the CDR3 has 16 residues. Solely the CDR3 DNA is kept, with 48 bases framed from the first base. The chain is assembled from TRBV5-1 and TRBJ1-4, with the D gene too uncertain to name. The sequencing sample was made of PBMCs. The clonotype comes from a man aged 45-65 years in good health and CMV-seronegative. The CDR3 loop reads CASSLGPVLTNEKLFF. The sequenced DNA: TGCGCCAGCAGCTTGGGGCCAGTGCTAACTAATGAAAAACTGTTTTTT.